One TCR beta chain is described in this entry. The data derive from a study of T-cell reconstitution after alpha-beta-depleted transplantation in children. Unique molecular identifiers were built into the TCRbeta library. TCRdb used MiXCR to reprocess the PCR reads, holding one entry per CDR3 protein. This sample has about 410,000 distinct CDR3 sequences; about a fifth occur once, and the top ten carry around 3.9%. Germline V gene sequence: CDR1 KGHDR, CDR2 SFDVKD. Deletions cut 3 bases from V and 0 bases from J, with 20 bases between. The CDR3 is made up of 19 amino acids. The V call is TRBV24-1, the J call TRBJ2-1; TRBD2 is a possible D gene (6 bases). This material consisted of PBMCs from the stem cell graft donor, taken from the stem cell graft. The TCR sequence derives from a human donor who donated a stem cell graft to a child with acute myeloid leukemia. The CDR3 coding sequence is TGTGCCACCAGTGATCTCCTACTGCGTAACGGGGGCTCCTACAATGAGCAGTTCTTC. It codes for CATSDLLLRNGGSYNEQFF.